This T cell receptor beta chain is drawn from a study of beta chain features in type 1 diabetes. Reverse transcription of all isolated RNA meant that expressed TCRB transcripts were sequenced. Some clones are missing from TCRdb's copy, which holds only in-frame ones; the method was immunoSEQ multiplex PCR. The table records hundreds of thousands of clones, roughly 15% of them present only once. With regard to this clone: The antigen remains undetermined.

General study results and limits: TCRB CDR3s from Type 1 diabetes patients were moderately but significantly shorter in all four CD4+ subsets.

The authors sorted CD4+ naive, central memory, regulatory and stem cell-like memory cells via CD45RO/CCR7/CD25/CD127/CD95/CD27. Purity above 95% was achieved in all sorted populations. The CDR3 spans 10 residues. Germline V gene data show CDR1 as MDHEN and CDR2 as SYDVKM. With 8 bases removed from V and 7 bases from J, the gap between germline ends came to 9 bases. This chain connects TRBV28 to TRBJ2-7; D gene uncertain. The source of this sequence is a man between 18 and 35 years old with type 1 diabetes. What was sequenced was naive CD4+ T cells from blood. CDR3 DNA: TGTGCCAGCGGCTCGCCTGAGCAGTACTTC. This gives the protein CASGSPEQYF.